A single sample gave rise to the 24 T cell receptor beta chains below, sequenced in a study of blood T cell repertoires in COVID-19 (dated by TCRdb to 2018 to 2021). Libraries were made using the immunoSEQ multiplex PCR assay. This immuneACCESS table, as held by TCRdb, lists in-frame sequences with V and J called but not all clones. Of the missing ones, under half trace to an unresolved V gene in checked studies; the others have no known cause. Here the sample has approximately 46,000 clones; about four fifths occur a single time. The ten top clones hold approximately 3% of the sample. The sample consisted of peripheral blood. These receptors were taken from a woman in her sixties with acute or convalescent COVID-19.

V and J are TRBV14 and TRBJ1-5, with D unresolved. In germline, CDR1 is SGHDN, CDR2 FVKESK. The CDR3 consists of 13 residues. Trimming took 2 bases from V and 0 from J, leaving 2 bases between them. In nucleotides, the CDR3 is TGTGCCAGCAGCCAACATAGCAATCAGCCCCAGCATTTT. Its translation: CASSQHSNQPQHF.

J is TRBJ2-1 and V is TRBV5-1, with D maybe TRBD1 (6 bases). CDR3 size: 13 residues. The germline V and J ends were trimmed by 6 bases and 5 bases, with 12 bases remaining between them. The germline V gene encodes CDR1 SGHRS and CDR2 YFSETQ. This chain's CDR3 is CASKYGQNNEQFF. Here the CDR3 DNA reads TGCGCCAGCAAATATGGACAGAACAATGAGCAGTTCTTC.

This clone has only one observation. The J gene is TRBJ1-1, the V gene TRBV18, with 8 bases fitting TRBD1. This CDR3 comprises 14 residues. Germline V gene sequence: CDR1 KGHSH, CDR2 LQKENI. With V trimmed by 6 bases and J by 1 base, 4 bases remained unmatched. CDR3 sequence: CASSHRGTNTEAFF. The CDR3 DNA is TGTGCCAGCTCGCACAGGGGGACGAACACTGAAGCTTTCTTT. Combining the CDR3 with reference TRBV18 and TRBJ1-1 gives the whole variable domain NAGVMQNPRHLVRRRGQEARLRCSPMKGHSHVYWYRQLPEEGLKFMVYLQKENIIDESGMPKERFSAEFPKEGPSILRIQQVVRGDSAAYFCASSHRGTNTEAFFGQGTRLTVV.

The chain recombines TRBV6-1 with TRBJ2-5, with a weak D call TRBD2 (5 bases). There are 14 residues in the CDR3. The germline V gene encodes CDR1 MNHNS and CDR2 SASEGT. The ends were cut back, 1 base at V and 5 bases at J, with 11 bases in the middle. In DNA form, the CDR3 reads TGTGCCAGCAGTGAAGACCAGCGGCTGGAGACCCAGTACTTC. Its protein product is CASSEDQRLETQYF.

The V call is TRBV21-1, the J call TRBJ2-3; no check of the table's D call, TRBD1, against the DNA was made. TRBV21-1 is listed as a pseudogene. The CDR3 totals 19 residues. The DNA for the CDR3 is TGTGCCAGCAGCAAATCAGGAAAATTGGGACAGGGCGGCACAGATACGCAGTATTTT. Its protein is CASSKSGKLGQGGTDTQYF.

The V call is TRBV7-9, the J call TRBJ1-6; 11 bases are a match to TRBD1. With V trimmed by 1 base and J by 10 bases, 0 bases remained unmatched. This CDR3 contains 14 residues. Germline assignment: CDR1 SEHNR and CDR2 FQNEAQ (reference sequence). CDR3 DNA sequence: TGTGCCAGCAGCTTAGGGACAGGGGGCTCACCCCTCCACTTT. It translates to CASSLGTGGSPLHF.

The chain uses TRBV10-3 and TRBJ1-2, with TRBD1 matching over 7 bases. V lost 2 bases to trimming and J lost 6 bases; unmatched junction nucleotides: 6. Germline V lookup: CDR1 ENHRY, CDR2 SYGVKD. The CDR3 is 14 amino acids. The CDR3 DNA sequence: TGTGCCATCAGTGAGGCGCAACAGGGGAATGGCTACACCTTC. Protein sequence: CAISEAQQGNGYTF.

The chain uses TRBV5-1 and TRBJ2-7; 10 bases agree with TRBD1. V gave up 1 base and J gave up 13 bases; unmatched junction bases: 8. From germline, CDR1 is SGHRS and CDR2 YFSETQ. The CDR3 is 13 amino acids. The CDR3 is CASSLRDRGTSYF. For the CDR3, the DNA is TGCGCCAGCAGCTTGAGGGACAGGGGAACAAGTTACTTC.

The genes are TRBV12-3 or TRBV12-4 and TRBJ1-5; D not resolved. Deletions cut 8 bases from V and 6 bases from J, with 14 bases between. There are 13 residues in the CDR3. The CDR3 here is CASSRKGSQPQHF. CDR3 DNA sequence: TGTGCCAGCTCTAGAAAAGGGAGTCAGCCCCAGCATTTT.

V usage is TRBV7-9 and J usage is TRBJ1-1; no definite D call. This CDR3 is built from 15 residues. V was clipped by 1 base and J by 0 bases, with 9 bases between them. Germline loops: CDR1 SEHNR, CDR2 FQNEAQ (reference sequence). The CDR3 bases are TGTGCCAGCAGCTTAGTCGGAGGGATGAACACTGAAGCTTTCTTT. It specifies CASSLVGGMNTEAFF.

The gene calls are TRBV7-9 and TRBJ2-1, with D possibly TRBD2 on 6 matching bases. Germline CDR1 and CDR2: SEHNR and FQNEAQ (reference sequence). The CDR3 spans 14 residues. V lost 2 bases to trimming and J lost 7 bases, with 12 bases between them. The CDR3 reads CASSLWDGGNEQFF. The CDR3 DNA reads as TGTGCCAGCAGCTTATGGGACGGGGGAAATGAGCAGTTCTTC.

The chain recombines TRBV24-1 with TRBJ2-7; D unresolved. The CDR3 covers 11 residues. Trimming cost V 11 bases and J 3 bases, with 10 bases left between them. Germline V gene lookup returns CDR1 KGHDR and CDR2 SFDVKD. CDR3 in DNA: TGTGCCATTCTACTGTGCTACGAGCAGTACTTC. Residues: CAILLCYEQYF.

This chain connects TRBV7-6 to TRBJ2-5; D call uncertain. Trimming shortened V by 4 bases and J by 7 bases, and 16 bases separated the two germline ends. The CDR3 consists of 14 residues. Germline loops: CDR1 SGHVS, CDR2 FNYEAQ. Here the CDR3 reads CASSSLLTEGTQYF. CDR3 nucleotide sequence: TGTGCCAGCAGCTCCCTACTTACAGAAGGGACCCAGTACTTC. The variable domain in full, with the rest retrieved from reference TRBV7-6 and TRBJ2-5, is GAGVSQSPRYKVTKRGQDVALRCDPISGHVSLYWYRQALGQGPEFLTYFNYEAQQDKSGLPNDRFSAERPEGSISTLTIQRTEQRDSAMYRCASSSLLTEGTQYFGPGTRLLVL.

The sample holds a few counts of this clone. The chain is built from TRBV5-1 and TRBJ2-7; D is unresolved. The CDR3 has 14 residues. The germline V and J ends were trimmed by 1 base and 4 bases, with 12 bases remaining between them. CDR1 and CDR2 from the germline V gene are SGHRS and YFSETQ. CDR3 sequence: CASSLPGAQYEQYF. CDR3 DNA sequence: TGCGCCAGCAGCTTGCCTGGAGCCCAATACGAGCAGTACTTC. The full variable domain, with the rest looked up from reference TRBV5-1 and TRBJ2-7, is KAGVTQTPRYLIKTRGQQVTLSCSPISGHRSVSWYQQTPGQGLQFLFEYFSETQRNKGNFPGRFSGRQFSNSRSEMNVSTLELGDSALYLCASSLPGAQYEQYFGPGTRLTVT.

The chain links TRBV6-6 to TRBJ2-1, with D tentatively TRBD2 (6 bases). The CDR3 length is 18 residues. CDR1 is MNHNY and CDR2 is SVGAGI in the germline V gene (reference sequence). Between the trimmed V and J ends, which lost 6 bases and 6 bases, there was a span of 27 bases. The CDR3 spells CASSRSTLSGGSANEQFF. CDR3 DNA sequence: TGTGCCAGCAGCCGATCCACGCTTTCTGGGGGGTCCGCCAATGAGCAGTTCTTC.

This chain connects TRBV28 to TRBJ2-4, with D possibly being TRBD1 (6 bases). This CDR3 has 16 amino acids. From germline, CDR1 is MDHEN and CDR2 SYDVKM. Trimming cost V 2 bases and J 1 base, with 12 bases left between them. The CDR3 coding sequence is TGTGCCAGCAGTTTAACAGGGTTTAAGGCCAAAAACATTCAGTACTTC. It yields the protein CASSLTGFKAKNIQYF. The entire variable domain, with the rest obtained from reference TRBV28 and TRBJ2-4, is as follows: DVKVTQSSRYLVKRTGEKVFLECVQDMDHENMFWYRQDPGLGLRLIYFSYDVKMKEKGDIPEGYSVSREKKERFSLILESASTNQTSMYLCASSLTGFKAKNIQYFGAGTRLSVL.

The chain recombines TRBV2 with TRBJ2-7; D unclear. Germline assignment: CDR1 SNHLY and CDR2 FYNNEI. V was clipped by 1 base and J by 2 bases, with 9 bases between them. This CDR3 has 14 amino acids. DNA for the CDR3: TGTGCCAGCAGTGAAGACAGCAGGACCTACGAGCAGTACTTC. Translating it yields CASSEDSRTYEQYF.

The rearrangement links TRBV9 to TRBJ1-6; no clear D. This CDR3 spans 13 amino acids. Germline assignment: CDR1 SGDLS and CDR2 YYNGEE. The V end lost 4 bases, the J end lost 6 bases, and 8 bases lay between the germline ends. This CDR3 is CASSPEVNSPLHF. The CDR3 DNA is TGTGCCAGCAGCCCAGAGGTTAATTCACCCCTCCACTTT.

This clone was counted once. This chain connects TRBV28 to TRBJ1-1, with 8 bases lining up with TRBD1. The germline V gene encodes CDR1 MDHEN and CDR2 SYDVKM. The CDR3 spans 17 residues. V was clipped by 5 bases and J by 3 bases; unmatched bases: 14. The CDR3 nucleotides read TGTGCCAGCAGTCCCCGGGACAGGCCTTTTTTTTACACTGAAGCTTTCTTT. Protein sequence: CASSPRDRPFFYTEAFF.

This rearrangement joins TRBV5-1 to TRBJ1-5; D is uncertain. The CDR3 covers 16 residues. From germline, CDR1 is SGHRS and CDR2 YFSETQ. V was clipped by 0 bases and J by 5 bases, with 15 bases between them. CDR3 loop: CASSLDPLRDDQPQHF. As DNA, the CDR3 is TGCGCCAGCAGCTTGGACCCCCTCCGGGATGATCAGCCCCAGCATTTT.

This chain connects TRBV2 to TRBJ1-6; 9 bases fit TRBD1. V was clipped by 8 bases and J by 9 bases; unmatched bases: 5. The CDR3 length is 13 residues. Germline V gene lookup returns CDR1 SNHLY and CDR2 FYNNEI. The CDR3 spells CASHGQGTSPLHF. In nucleotides, the CDR3 is TGTGCCAGCCATGGACAGGGGACTTCACCCCTCCACTTT.

The rearrangement links TRBV4-1 to TRBJ1-2; the D is unclear. Per the germline V gene, CDR1 is MGHRA and CDR2 is YSYEKL. Deletions cut 1 base from V and 2 bases from J, with 14 bases between. The CDR3 is made up of 16 amino acids. For the CDR3, the DNA is TGCGCCAGCAGCCAAGTGTTGAATAAAGAGAACTATGGCTACACCTTC. Translating it yields CASSQVLNKENYGYTF.

The chain couples TRBV6-1 to TRBJ1-5; TRBD1 might be the D (5 bases). V lost 3 bases and J 4 bases, leaving 16 bases between the germline ends. The CDR3 has 16 residues. Per the germline V gene, CDR1 is MNHNS and CDR2 is SASEGT. CDR3 nucleotides: TGTGCCAGCAGTGATAGGGGAAGAGGTGCAAATCAGCCCCAGCATTTT. This encodes CASSDRGRGANQPQHF.

This clone turned up a few times. The chain uses TRBV3-1 (or the pseudogene TRBV3-2) and TRBJ1-2; D gene ambiguous. Germline assignment: CDR1 LGHDT and CDR2 YNNKEL (reference sequence). The ends were cut back, 4 bases at V and 4 bases at J, with 10 bases in the middle. The CDR3 runs to 13 residues. The CDR3 DNA follows: TGTGCCAGCAGCCTGACACTTCCCTATGGCTACACCTTC. Protein sequence: CASSLTLPYGYTF.